This T cell receptor beta chain was documented in a study of shared T cell receptors in the human thymus. The repertoire was sequenced with immunoSEQ multiplex PCR; TCRdb's copy has only in-frame clones and lacks some. The data contain under 450,000 clones, more than 85% of them singletons. Trimming pared 5 bases from V and 7 bases from J, leaving 29 bases between. Germline V gene lookup returns CDR1 MDHEN and CDR2 SYDVKM. The length of the CDR3 is 19 residues. The specimen was thymocytes. The sequence came from a human donor. The chain combines TRBV28 with TRBJ2-2; D is undetermined. CDR3 nucleotide sequence: TGTGCCAGCAGTCCATACCCCCAAAGACACTCATACCTCAGCGGGGAGCTGTTTTTT. It is translated as CASSPYPQRHSYLSGELFF.